Presented here are 21 T cell receptor beta chains from one specimen sequenced in a study of blood T cell repertoires in COVID-19. Measured with immunoSEQ multiplex PCR; TCRdb has only the in-frame clones, and not every one. The sample has about 400,000 clones; approximately 87% are singletons. Sample: PBMCs or T cells enriched from blood (not recorded which). These receptors were taken from a woman between 45 and 60 years old who had recovered from COVID-19.

This chain joins TRBV19 and TRBJ2-1, with D unclear. The CDR3 is 12 amino acids. Trimming took off 4 bases at V and 9 bases at J, with 10 bases between the two ends. Germline lookup yields CDR1 LNHDA and CDR2 SQIVND (reference sequence). The CDR3: CASSTLGGEQFF. The CDR3 region has the DNA TGTGCCAGTAGTACTCTAGGCGGTGAGCAGTTCTTC.

The chain couples TRBV10-2 to TRBJ1-2, with D possibly matching TRBD1 (6 bases). CDR1 and CDR2 (germline): WSHSY, SAAADI. The length of the CDR3 is 14 residues. Trimming left V 3 bases short and J 5 bases short, with 13 bases between. CDR3 nucleotides: TGCGCCAGCAGTGACCCGACAGGATTATATGGCTACACCTTC. Amino acid sequence: CASSDPTGLYGYTF.

The J gene is TRBJ1-2, the V gene TRBV6-8; 11 nucleotides agree with TRBD1. V lost 7 bases, J lost 0 bases, and 10 bases stayed unmatched. The germline V gene encodes CDR1 MNHGY and CDR2 SAAAGT. This CDR3 has 17 amino acids. This CDR3 reads CASTLRDRGGTNYGYTF. DNA for the CDR3: TGTGCCAGCACTCTCCGGGACAGGGGGGGTACTAACTATGGCTACACCTTC.

V and J are TRBV7-9 and TRBJ2-5; D is perhaps TRBD2 (6 bases). This CDR3 spans 16 amino acids. Trimming pared 3 bases from V and 2 bases from J, leaving 16 bases between. CDR1 SEHNR and CDR2 FQNEAQ come from the germline V gene (reference sequence). The CDR3 sequence is CASSFAGGTYQETQYF. CDR3 nucleotide sequence: TGTGCCAGCAGCTTTGCCGGGGGTACCTATCAAGAGACCCAGTACTTC.

This clone was seen just once. The chain links TRBV7-2 to TRBJ2-4; 7 bases line up with TRBD2. V lost 5 bases to trimming and J lost 1 base; unmatched junction nucleotides: 2. The germline gives CDR1 SGHTA, CDR2 FQGNSA. The CDR3 consists of 14 residues. CDR3 loop: CASSIGGAKNIQYF. CDR3 nucleotides: TGTGCCAGCAGCATCGGGGGGGCCAAAAACATTCAGTACTTC.

This clone was seen a handful of times. This chain uses TRBV11-2 with TRBJ1-5; D is perhaps TRBD1 (6 bases). CDR1 and CDR2 from the germline V gene are SGHAT and FQNNGV. V lost 0 bases and J lost 7, with 13 bases in between. The CDR3 sequence is 15 residues long. CDR3 sequence reads: CASSLDTGSGQPQHF. The CDR3 region has the DNA TGTGCCAGCAGCTTAGATACAGGGTCGGGACAGCCCCAGCATTTT.

The chain carries TRBV11-2 and TRBJ1-5; D unresolved. There are 15 residues in the CDR3. Germline values: CDR1 SGHAT, CDR2 FQNNGV. V was trimmed by 5 bases and J by 3 bases, leaving 14 bases between them. This chain's CDR3 is CASSPSGGLNQPQHF. The CDR3 nucleotides read TGTGCCAGCAGCCCTAGCGGTGGACTCAATCAGCCCCAGCATTTT.

The chain links TRBV4-3 to TRBJ1-5, with 7 bases that match TRBD1. Germline lookup yields CDR1 LGHNA and CDR2 YSLEER. The ends lost 0 bases at V and 2 bases at J; junction bases unmatched: 7. The CDR3 has 17 amino acids. CDR3 nucleotides: TGCGCCAGCAGCCAAGAGGGACCTGGGACAGGCAATCAGCCCCAGCATTTT. Translation: CASSQEGPGTGNQPQHF.

The table lists this clone with a few counts. The V call is TRBV3-1 (or the pseudogene TRBV3-2), the J call TRBJ2-7, with 7 bases lining up with TRBD1. This CDR3 is built from 14 residues. V dropped 1 base and J dropped 2; count of bases not matched to a gene: 2. Germline V gives CDR1 LGHDT, CDR2 YNNKEL (reference sequence). CDR3 in DNA: TGTGCCAGCAGCCAAGTTACAGGGGCCTACGAGCAGTACTTC. This codes for CASSQVTGAYEQYF.

The V and J genes are TRBV6-4 and TRBJ1-1, with 8 bases that match TRBD1. There are 17 residues in the CDR3. With 4 bases clipped from V and 4 bases from J, the junction kept 14 bases outside the gene matches. Germline CDR1 is MRHNA and CDR2 is SNTAGT. The CDR3 sequence is CASSGPHRGKRGTEAFF. The CDR3 DNA follows: TGTGCCAGCAGTGGGCCTCACAGGGGGAAACGGGGCACTGAAGCTTTCTTT.

The J gene is TRBJ2-3, the V gene TRBV5-1; maybe TRBD2 (5 bases). The CDR3 sequence is 14 residues long. Per the germline V gene, CDR1 is SGHRS and CDR2 is YFSETQ. V lost 1 base to trimming and J lost 6 bases, with 12 bases between them. In nucleotides, the CDR3 is TGCGCCAGCAGCTTGACAGCATCGGGGGATACGCAGTATTTT. Encoded protein: CASSLTASGDTQYF. Filled out from reference TRBV5-1 and TRBJ2-3, the complete variable domain reads KAGVTQTPRYLIKTRGQQVTLSCSPISGHRSVSWYQQTPGQGLQFLFEYFSETQRNKGNFPGRFSGRQFSNSRSEMNVSTLELGDSALYLCASSLTASGDTQYFGPGTRLTVL.

This chain joins TRBV3-1 (or the pseudogene TRBV3-2) and TRBJ1-1; D is perhaps TRBD1 (5 bases). The germline gives CDR1 LGHDT, CDR2 YNNKEL (reference sequence). The CDR3 runs 13 residues. Trimming shortened V by 6 bases and J by 4 bases, and 12 bases separated the two germline ends. CDR3 bases: TGTGCCAGCAGTCTTAGGGGAGGCACTGAAGCTTTCTTT. Translating gives CASSLRGGTEAFF.

The chain is built from TRBV4-3 and TRBJ1-1; 8 nucleotides agree with TRBD1. The J segment lost 4 bases and the V segment lost 3 bases, leaving 1 base of the junction unmatched. This CDR3 is built from 13 residues. Germline loops: CDR1 LGHNA, CDR2 YSLEER. The CDR3 DNA is TGCGCCAGCAGCCAGACAGGGGCCACTGAAGCTTTCTTT. It encodes CASSQTGATEAFF.

The V gene is TRBV5-4, the J gene TRBJ2-7; 8 bases are a match to TRBD1. After removal of 4 bases from V and 6 bases from J, the junction contained 6 bases not matched to a gene. Germline V lookup: CDR1 SGHNT, CDR2 YYREEE (reference sequence). The CDR3 sequence is 13 residues long. CDR3 sequence (DNA): TGTGCCAGCAGCCCGGCCGACAGGGGCGAGCAGTACTTC. This encodes CASSPADRGEQYF.

This chain uses TRBV27 with TRBJ2-7, with D possibly matching TRBD2 (6 bases). Trimming stripped 3 bases from V and 8 bases from J, with 14 bases between. Germline V lookup: CDR1 MNHEY, CDR2 SMNVEV (reference sequence). This CDR3 contains 13 residues. This chain's CDR3 is CASSFIGGPKQYF. The CDR3 DNA reads TGTGCCAGCAGTTTTATTGGAGGGCCGAAGCAGTACTTC.

The sample holds one count of this clone. The rearrangement links TRBV5-1 to TRBJ2-7; D possibly corresponds to TRBD1 (6 bases). Trimming took 5 bases from V and 4 from J, leaving 10 bases between them. Per germline, CDR1 SGHRS and CDR2 YFSETQ. The CDR3 totals 12 residues. CDR3 sequence: CASSPQGYEQYF. The DNA of the CDR3 is TGCGCCAGCAGTCCACAGGGTTACGAGCAGTACTTC. The whole variable domain, remainder taken from reference TRBV5-1 and TRBJ2-7, is KAGVTQTPRYLIKTRGQQVTLSCSPISGHRSVSWYQQTPGQGLQFLFEYFSETQRNKGNFPGRFSGRQFSNSRSEMNVSTLELGDSALYLCASSPQGYEQYFGPGTRLTVT.

The chain couples TRBV15 to TRBJ1-5; the D gene is possibly TRBD1 (6 bases). This CDR3 comprises 15 residues. V was pared by 0 bases and J by 6 bases, with 12 bases between. Germline V gene lookup returns CDR1 LNHNV and CDR2 YYDKDF (reference sequence). The CDR3, as DNA: TGTGCCACCAGCAGAGACCTAGGGGGTCTTCAGCCCCAGCATTTT. Translating gives CATSRDLGGLQPQHF.

The chain joins TRBV6-1 to TRBJ1-1, with D maybe TRBD1 (5 bases). Trimming cost V 2 bases and J 4 bases, with 23 bases left between them. This CDR3 is built from 18 residues. Germline-derived CDR1 and CDR2 are MNHNS and SASEGT. CDR3 residues: CASSERRGVSSFTTEAFF. The DNA of the CDR3 is TGTGCCAGCAGTGAACGGAGGGGTGTGAGTTCATTCACCACTGAAGCTTTCTTT.

The chain uses TRBV3-1 (or the pseudogene TRBV3-2) and TRBJ2-6; D remains ambiguous. Per germline, CDR1 LGHDT and CDR2 YNNKEL (reference sequence). This CDR3 is 19 amino acids long. The germline V and J ends were trimmed by 1 base and 1 base, with 17 bases remaining between them. The CDR3 DNA sequence: TGTGCCAGCAGCCAAGCCCTAGGCCTCGGAGAGTCTGGGGCCAACGTCCTGACTTTC. Translation gives CASSQALGLGESGANVLTF.

The rearrangement links TRBV13 to TRBJ2-7, with D possibly being TRBD2 (5 bases). V lost 5 bases, J lost 2 bases, and 19 bases lay in between. This CDR3 spans 16 amino acids. The germline V gene has CDR1 PRHDT and CDR2 FYEKMQ (reference sequence). The CDR3 reads CASSIQTEEVPYEQYF. The CDR3 DNA reads as TGTGCCAGCAGCATACAAACCGAGGAGGTCCCCTACGAGCAGTACTTC. The full variable domain, in which reference TRBV13 and TRBJ2-7 provide the parts outside the CDR3, is AAGVIQSPRHLIKEKRETATLKCYPIPRHDTVYWYQQGPGQDPQFLISFYEKMQSDKGSIPDRFSAQQFSDYHSELNMSSLELGDSALYFCASSIQTEEVPYEQYFGPGTRLTVT.

This clone was picked up a small number of times. For the CDR3, the DNA is TGCGCCAGCAGCTTGGGCGACAGGGTGTGGGAGACTGAAGCTTTCTTT. It is translated as CASSLGDRVWETEAFF. The rearrangement links TRBV5-1 to TRBJ1-1, with 7 bases fitting TRBD1. The CDR3 runs 16 residues. From germline, CDR1 is SGHRS and CDR2 YFSETQ. V shed 0 bases, J shed 5 bases, and the junction held 10 bases outside the gene matches.